The 20 T cell receptor beta chains below come from one sample, sequenced in a study of shared clonotypes between healthy human individuals. TCRdb keeps only in-frame clones here, not all; method: immunoSEQ multiplex PCR. The sample contains about 490,000 clones, 76% of which appear only once. Material: PBMCs. These receptors all come from a woman in her forties in good health. Some clones in this sample may be carry-over from other donors' samples.

This chain joins TRBV28 and TRBJ1-5, with 8 nucleotides matching TRBD1. V lost 5 bases and J lost 6; bases outside the gene matches: 15. The CDR3 is 17 amino acids. From germline, CDR1 is MDHEN and CDR2 SYDVKM. CDR3 bases: TGTGCCAGCAGTCCTCTCCCTTCGGCAGGGGGCGGTCAGCCCCAGCATTTT. Protein sequence: CASSPLPSAGGGQPQHF.

This sequence joins TRBV28 and TRBJ2-7, with 10 bases identical to TRBD2. The CDR3 covers 14 residues. The germline V gene has CDR1 MDHEN and CDR2 SYDVKM. V shed 7 bases, J shed 2 bases, and the junction held 5 bases outside the gene matches. The CDR3 loop is CASIDSGRPYEQYF. CDR3 nucleotide sequence: TGTGCCAGCATAGATAGCGGGAGGCCCTACGAGCAGTACTTC.

This clone was counted a single time. The chain carries TRBV30 and TRBJ1-2; no clear D gene. Germline lookup yields CDR1 GTSNPN and CDR2 SVGIG (reference sequence). The CDR3 has 11 amino acids. Trimming left V 8 bases short and J 2 bases short, with 9 bases between. The DNA for the CDR3 is TGTGCCCTACAGAAAAACTATGGCTACACCTTC. Translation: CALQKNYGYTF.

This clone has just one count. This may arise from a read error, as a much more abundant clone is one base away. The J gene is TRBJ1-2, the V gene TRBV6-1; TRBD1 agrees at 9 bases. After removal of 4 bases from V and 4 bases from J, the junction contained 1 base not matched to a gene. The CDR3 is made up of 13 amino acids. Germline values: CDR1 MNHNS, CDR2 SASEGT. CDR3 loop: CASSVQGAYGYTF. CDR3 coding DNA: TGTGCCAGCAGTGTACAGGGGGCCTATGGCTACACCTTC.

The chain is built from TRBV11-1 and TRBJ1-2, with no clear D. Trimming shortened V by 5 bases and J by 1 base, and 11 bases separated the two germline ends. Germline V CDR1 and CDR2: SGHAT, FQDESV (reference sequence). The CDR3 is 14 residues long. The CDR3 DNA follows: TGTGCCAGCAGCCAGGACCGCTATAACTATGGCTACACCTTC. This translates into CASSQDRYNYGYTF.

V is TRBV11-2 and J is TRBJ2-7; 9 nucleotides agree with TRBD1. The CDR3 has 15 residues. CDR1 and CDR2 from the germline V gene are SGHAT and FQNNGV. V dropped 5 bases and J dropped 2; count of bases not matched to a gene: 7. The CDR3 DNA reads as TGTGCCAGCAGCCACATACGACAGGGGGCCTACGAGCAGTACTTC. Translation: CASSHIRQGAYEQYF.

At least ten counts were recorded for this clone. The chain combines TRBV30 with TRBJ2-7; 8 nucleotides line up with TRBD1. The CDR3 loop spans 16 amino acids. Looked up from germline, CDR1 is GTSNPN and CDR2 is SVGIG (reference sequence). The V and J ends lost 3 bases and 1 base, in that order; junction bases with no gene match: 11. CDR3 in DNA: TGTGCCTGGAGCCGACGTCTTGGACAGGGTTCCTACGAGCAGTACTTC. Encoded protein: CAWSRRLGQGSYEQYF.

The V and J genes are TRBV9 and TRBJ2-1, with D uncertain. V gave up 3 bases and J gave up 5 bases, with 15 bases separating them. The CDR3 spans 15 residues. Germline loops: CDR1 SGDLS, CDR2 YYNGEE. CDR3 in amino acids: CASSARWAIDNEQFF. The CDR3, as DNA: TGTGCCAGCAGCGCCCGTTGGGCTATAGACAATGAGCAGTTCTTC.

The chain is built from TRBV4-2 and TRBJ2-2, with a possible D match to TRBD2 (6 bases). The germline gives CDR1 LGHNA, CDR2 YNFKEQ. This CDR3 region has 17 residues. V was cut by 0 bases and J by 1 base, with 12 bases left in between. CDR3 loop: CASSQDLGGGNTGELFF. The CDR3 coding sequence is TGTGCCAGCAGCCAAGATTTGGGGGGAGGGAACACCGGGGAGCTGTTTTTT.

Concerning this clone itself: A far larger clone is only one base removed, so a read error is likely. The gene calls are TRBV27 and TRBJ2-7, with a tentative D call TRBD1 (7 bases). The ends were cut back, 8 bases at V and 0 bases at J, with 20 bases in the middle. Germline-derived CDR1 and CDR2 are MNHEY and SMNVEV (reference sequence). The CDR3 consists of 16 residues. As DNA, the CDR3 is TGTGCCAGCGGCCCCACGCCAGGGGGGAGCTCCTACGAGCAGTACTTC. It is translated as CASGPTPGGSSYEQYF.

The chain links TRBV5-4 to TRBJ1-3; 8 nucleotides line up with TRBD1. The CDR3 totals 15 residues. Germline loops: CDR1 SGHNT, CDR2 YYREEE (reference sequence). The trim removed 4 bases at V and 1 base at J, leaving 4 bases unmatched. CDR3 sequence (DNA): TGTGCCAGCAGCCCAAGGACAGGGTCTGGAAACACCATATATTTT. This codes for CASSPRTGSGNTIYF.

J is TRBJ2-7 and V is TRBV27; 9 bases line up with TRBD1. V dropped 8 bases and J dropped 4; count of bases not matched to a gene: 9. This CDR3 contains 14 residues. CDR1 and CDR2 from the germline V gene are MNHEY and SMNVEV (reference sequence). CDR3 DNA sequence: TGTGCCAGCTCAACCGGGACAGGGCTGTACGAGCAGTACTTC. Its protein is CASSTGTGLYEQYF.

The gene calls are TRBV2 and TRBJ1-4; D uncertain. This CDR3 has 13 residues. CDR1 and CDR2 (germline): SNHLY, FYNNEI. V shed 9 bases and J shed 7 bases, with 15 bases lying between them. Written as DNA, the CDR3 is TGTGCCAGTTTCCGCGGTAGGACTGAAAAACTGTTTTTT. This encodes CASFRGRTEKLFF.

This chain connects TRBV21-1 to TRBJ1-5; TRBD1, the table's D call, lacks a check against the DNA. TRBV21-1 represents a pseudogene. The CDR3 sequence is 15 residues long. The CDR3 nucleotides are TGTGCCAGCAGCAATAGACAGGGGGGCAATCAGCCCCAGCATTTT. Translation: CASSNRQGGNQPQHF.

This clone has just a few counts. This chain connects TRBV7-6 to TRBJ2-5, with 7 bases lining up with TRBD2. The CDR3 has 14 amino acids. Losses at the gene ends were 1 base for V and 5 bases for J; bases not matched to a gene: 4. Germline CDR1 reads SGHVS; CDR2 reads FNYEAQ. Written as DNA, the CDR3 is TGTGCCAGCAGCTTAGTTGGACTAGGGGAGACCCAGTACTTC. Its protein product is CASSLVGLGETQYF.

The genes are TRBV5-1 and TRBJ2-5; D remains ambiguous. Trimming left V 4 bases short and J 1 base short, with 5 bases between. The germline CDR1 and CDR2 sequences are SGHRS and YFSETQ. This CDR3 contains 12 residues. The CDR3: CASSTLQETQYF. The CDR3 region has the DNA TGCGCCAGCAGCACCCTCCAAGAGACCCAGTACTTC.

J is TRBJ2-5 and V is TRBV27, with D perhaps matching TRBD2 (6 bases). The end of the DNA aligns better with TRBJ2-7, so the J call may be wrong. Per the germline V gene, CDR1 is MNHEY and CDR2 is SMNVEV (reference sequence). There are 14 residues in the CDR3. CDR3 loop: CANPPGLKHYEQYF. CDR3 nucleotide sequence: TGTGCCAACCCCCCGGGACTGAAACACTACGAGCAGTACTTC.

Here the CDR3 DNA reads TGTGCCAGCAGCCCCTGGGTTGATAGCGGGAGTGTTGAGCAGTTCTTC. Its protein is CASSPWVDSGSVEQFF. The chain employs TRBV7-2 and TRBJ2-1; 9 bases map to TRBD2. J was trimmed by 9 bases and V by 5 bases; bases with no gene match: 14. This CDR3 has 16 amino acids. Germline V CDR1 and CDR2: SGHTA, FQGNSA. Full variable domain (missing parts from reference TRBV7-2 and TRBJ2-1): GAGVSQSPSNKVTEKGKDVELRCDPISGHTALYWYRQSLGQGLEFLIYFQGNSAPDKSGLPSDRFSAERTGGSVSTLTIQRTQQEDSAVYLCASSPWVDSGSVEQFFGPGTRLTVL.

V and J are TRBV9 and TRBJ2-1; D remains ambiguous. The CDR3 spans 12 residues. The germline V gene has CDR1 SGDLS and CDR2 YYNGEE. The germline V and J ends were trimmed by 2 bases and 9 bases, with 9 bases remaining between them. CDR3 sequence (DNA): TGTGCCAGCAGCGTTGGGATGACTGAGCAGTTCTTC. This encodes CASSVGMTEQFF.

This clone has at least ten counts. This sequence joins TRBV7-2 and TRBJ2-5, with 8 bases lining up with TRBD2. Germline V gene sequence: CDR1 SGHTA, CDR2 FQGNSA. The V gene end was trimmed by 5 bases and the J gene end by 3 bases; junction bases not matched to a gene: 8. This CDR3 has 15 residues. In DNA form, the CDR3 reads TGTGCCAGCAGCCGGTCTGGACTAGCCGAAGAGACCCAGTACTTC. Residues: CASSRSGLAEETQYF.